What follows are 22 T cell receptor beta chains derived from one specimen sequenced in a study of identical twins. MiXCR, run by TCRdb on the 5' RACE reads, gives a single entry per CDR3 protein. The table records about 490,000 distinct CDR3 sequences, around 15% of them present only once. The same specimen was also included in a second study, on yellow fever vaccine responses in identical twins.

Sequenced sample: CD4+ T cells sorted from blood. These receptors all come from a woman between 18 and 29 years old in good health.

This clonotype has just a few counts. V gene TRBV2 combines with J gene TRBJ2-5; the D gene is possibly TRBD1 (6 bases). Germline CDR1 is SNHLY and CDR2 is FYNNEI. V lost 6 bases to trimming and J lost 2 bases, with 7 bases between them. The CDR3 is 12 residues long. Written as DNA, the CDR3 is TGTGCCAGCAGGAGGGGGCAAGAGACCCAGTACTTC. Its translation: CASRRGQETQYF.

The chain recombines TRBV19 with TRBJ2-7; 9 bases match TRBD2. The CDR3 length is 14 residues. J was trimmed by 2 bases and V by 6 bases; bases with no gene match: 5. CDR1 and CDR2 from the germline V gene are LNHDA and SQIVND (reference sequence). CDR3 residues: CASSRLADTYEQYF. As DNA, the CDR3 is TGTGCCAGTAGCCGACTAGCGGATACCTACGAGCAGTACTTC.

The chain has TRBV20-1 and TRBJ2-5; D call uncertain. The CDR3 length is 13 residues. Germline V gives CDR1 DFQATT, CDR2 SNEGSKA (reference sequence). V was trimmed by 6 bases and J by 4 bases, leaving 15 bases between them. DNA for the CDR3: TGCAGTGCGGGAAAGGACCCAGGAGAGACCCAGTACTTC. Protein: CSAGKDPGETQYF.

This clonotype was seen only a few times. The chain carries TRBV7-3 and TRBJ2-7, with 14 nucleotides matching TRBD2. The V and J ends lost 4 bases and 4 bases, in that order; junction bases with no gene match: 3. Germline CDR1 reads SGHTA; CDR2 reads FQGTGA. The CDR3 has 15 amino acids. CDR3 nucleotides: TGTGCCAGCAGCTCAAGGACTAGCGGGAGGTACGAGCAGTACTTC. Its protein is CASSSRTSGRYEQYF. The variable domain in full, with the rest retrieved from reference TRBV7-3 and TRBJ2-7, is GAGVSQTPSNKVTEKGKYVELRCDPISGHTALYWYRQSLGQGPEFLIYFQGTGAADDSGLPNDRFFAVRPEGSVSTLKIQRTERGDSAVYLCASSSRTSGRYEQYFGPGTRLTVT.

This clonotype was detected many times. The chain is built from TRBV2 and TRBJ2-7; the D is unclear. The V end was cut by 6 bases, the J end by 1 base, with 7 bases between. Germline CDR1 SNHLY, CDR2 FYNNEI. CDR3 length: 12 residues. This CDR3 reads CASRGPSYEQYF. The CDR3 coding sequence is TGTGCCAGCAGGGGTCCGTCCTACGAGCAGTACTTC.

This clonotype occurred a few times. The genes are TRBV7-9 and TRBJ2-4; perhaps TRBD1 as D (6 bases). CDR3 length: 15 amino acids. V was cut by 1 base and J by 6 bases, with 13 bases left in between. Germline CDR1 SEHNR, CDR2 FQNEAQ (reference sequence). CDR3 DNA sequence: TGTGCCAGCAGCTTAGGGGACAATGTTCCAAACATTCAGTACTTC. As protein: CASSLGDNVPNIQYF.

This clonotype was observed many times. The chain employs TRBV7-8 and TRBJ2-3, with TRBD2 matching 8 bases. The CDR3 is made up of 16 amino acids. The V gene's germline CDR1 is SGHVS and CDR2 FQNEAQ. The V gene end was trimmed by 5 bases and the J gene end by 3 bases; junction bases not matched to a gene: 10. For the CDR3, the DNA is TGTGCCAGCAGCACCCGGAGCGGGAGTCAGACAGATACGCAGTATTTT. Translated: CASSTRSGSQTDTQYF.

The gene calls are TRBV24-1 and TRBJ2-5; D could derive from TRBD1 or TRBD2 (5 bases each). The V gene's germline CDR1 is KGHDR and CDR2 SFDVKD. This CDR3 comprises 16 residues. V lost 4 bases to trimming and J lost 7 bases, with 21 bases between them. The CDR3 here is CATSDPNPGTLWTQYF. CDR3 nucleotide sequence: TGTGCCACCAGTGACCCAAACCCTGGGACGTTGTGGACCCAGTACTTC.

This clonotype has a count of ten or more. The rearrangement links TRBV5-1 to TRBJ2-1, with 7 bases matching TRBD1. Germline assignment: CDR1 SGHRS and CDR2 YFSETQ. The CDR3 runs 18 residues. J gave up 0 bases and V 4 bases, and 13 bases lay outside the gene matches. CDR3 in DNA: TGCGCCAGCAGCCGGACAGGTCTGTTTCAAGACTCCTACAATGAGCAGTTCTTC. Its protein product is CASSRTGLFQDSYNEQFF.

The chain combines TRBV9 with TRBJ2-5, with D unclear. From germline, CDR1 is SGDLS and CDR2 YYNGEE. V was trimmed by 0 bases and J by 4 bases, leaving 13 bases between them. This CDR3 is 15 amino acids long. Written as DNA, the CDR3 is TGTGCCAGCAGCGTAGTGGCGACCTTGGGAGAGACCCAGTACTTC. It translates to CASSVVATLGETQYF. The full variable domain, its missing parts supplied by reference TRBV9 and TRBJ2-5, is DSGVTQTPKHLITATGQRVTLRCSPRSGDLSVYWYQQSLDQGLQFLIQYYNGEERAKGNILERFSAQQFPDLHSELNLSSLELGDSALYFCASSVVATLGETQYFGPGTRLLVL.

CDR3 in DNA: TGTGCCAGCAGCCCACGGGAAACCCCACTAGGACTGTTTTTT. Translated: CASSPRETPLGLFF. The chain links TRBV3-1 to TRBJ1-4; D call uncertain. V gave up 4 bases and J gave up 13 bases, with 19 bases separating them. CDR1 is LGHDT, CDR2 YNNKEL, per germline (reference sequence). The length of the CDR3 is 14 residues.

There are a few counts of this clonotype. This chain links TRBV12-3 or TRBV12-4 with TRBJ1-1, with D possibly TRBD1 on 5 matching bases. Trimming pared 7 bases from V and 0 bases from J, leaving 15 bases between. The CDR3 runs to 15 residues. The CDR3 bases are TGTGCCAGCACCCATTGGGAGGGACTGAACACTGAAGCTTTCTTT. Amino acid sequence: CASTHWEGLNTEAFF.

The V gene is TRBV11-2, the J gene TRBJ2-7, with unresolved D. This CDR3 has 11 amino acids. V dropped 5 bases and J dropped 6 bases, with 8 bases sitting between them. From germline, CDR1 is SGHAT and CDR2 FQNNGV. For the CDR3, the DNA is TGTGCCAGCAGCCTGGGATTCGAGCAGTACGTC. This encodes CASSLGFEQYV.

This clonotype was counted ten times or more. The CDR3 DNA reads as TGCGCCAGCAGCTTGGATAGGGGAGGGACCACAGATACGCAGTATTTT. The encoded protein is CASSLDRGGTTDTQYF. The chain links TRBV5-1 to TRBJ2-3; 7 positions agree with TRBD2. The trim removed 0 bases at V and 2 bases at J, leaving 6 bases unmatched. This CDR3 is built from 16 residues. Germline CDR1 is SGHRS and CDR2 is YFSETQ.

The chain recombines TRBV28 with TRBJ2-1; D uncertain. There are 14 residues in the CDR3. The V end lost 3 bases, the J end lost 5 bases, and 11 bases lay between the germline ends. Looked up from germline, CDR1 is MDHEN and CDR2 is SYDVKM. The CDR3 DNA sequence: TGTGCCAGCAGTTTGTGGGGTTTCGACAATGAGCAGTTCTTC. Its translation is CASSLWGFDNEQFF. The full variable domain, in which reference TRBV28 and TRBJ2-1 provide the parts outside the CDR3, is DVKVTQSSRYLVKRTGEKVFLECVQDMDHENMFWYRQDPGLGLRLIYFSYDVKMKEKGDIPEGYSVSREKKERFSLILESASTNQTSMYLCASSLWGFDNEQFFGPGTRLTVL.

This chain joins TRBV20-1 and TRBJ1-2, with D unclear. V lost 0 bases, J lost 12 bases, and 14 bases lay in between. Looked up from germline, CDR1 is DFQATT and CDR2 is SNEGSKA (reference sequence). This CDR3 has 12 residues. The CDR3, as DNA: TGCAGTGCTAGAGATCTACACCTAATGAACACCTTC. This sequence encodes CSARDLHLMNTF.

The genes are TRBV2 and TRBJ2-2; D is ambiguous. In germline, CDR1 is SNHLY, CDR2 FYNNEI. The V and J ends lost 0 bases and 4 bases respectively, with 9 bases between them. This CDR3 contains 15 residues. CDR3 protein: CASSEAAPITGELFF. The CDR3 nucleotides read TGTGCCAGCAGTGAAGCAGCGCCAATCACCGGGGAGCTGTTTTTT.

This clonotype has only a few counts. The chain has TRBV12-3 or TRBV12-4 and TRBJ1-2; possibly TRBD1 for D (6 bases). The CDR3 is 17 residues long. V shed 1 base and J shed 1 base, with 16 bases lying between them. In nucleotides, the CDR3 is TGTGCCAGCAGTTTAGGGGCGGGGGGCATCGTTAACTATGGCTACACCTTC. Translation gives CASSLGAGGIVNYGYTF.

This chain uses TRBV3-1 with TRBJ1-1; 8 bases line up with TRBD1. Trimming at V came to 9 bases and at J to 8 bases, leaving 8 bases not matched to a gene. The CDR3 extends over 12 amino acids. Per germline, CDR1 LGHDT and CDR2 YNNKEL (reference sequence). DNA for the CDR3: TGTGCCAGTGCAACCGGGACAGGAGAAGCTTTCTTT. This gives the protein CASATGTGEAFF. Together with reference TRBV3-1 and TRBJ1-1, the CDR3 gives the full variable domain: DTAVSQTPKYLVTQMGNDKSIKCEQNLGHDTMYWYKQDSKKFLKIMFSYNNKELIINETVPNRFSPKSPDKAHLNLHINSLELGDSAVYFCASATGTGEAFFGQGTRLTVV.

V usage is TRBV7-9 and J usage is TRBJ2-1; D is possibly TRBD2 (5 bases). Deletions cut 4 bases from V and 9 bases from J, with 19 bases between. The CDR3 totals 15 residues. CDR1 is SEHNR and CDR2 is FQNEAQ in the germline V gene (reference sequence). CDR3 nucleotides: TGTGCCAGCAGCTCTATGAGGGAGCATGATGGTGAGCAGTTCTTC. Encoded protein: CASSSMREHDGEQFF.

This clonotype was found a few times. The chain has TRBV5-4 and TRBJ2-6; TRBD2 is a possible D gene (5 bases). The germline V and J ends were trimmed by 1 base and 0 bases, with 8 bases remaining between them. There are 16 residues in the CDR3. The germline V gene encodes CDR1 SGHNT and CDR2 YYREEE (reference sequence). The CDR3: CASSLRGPSGANVLTF. For the CDR3, the DNA is TGTGCCAGCAGCTTGCGCGGGCCCTCTGGGGCCAACGTCCTGACTTTC.

The chain has TRBV12-3 or TRBV12-4 and TRBJ2-7, with 9 bases lining up with TRBD1. V shed 3 bases, J shed 3 bases, and the junction held 6 bases outside the gene matches. The CDR3 consists of 15 residues. The CDR3 here is CASSLGDRVIYEQYF. The CDR3 region has the DNA TGTGCCAGCAGTTTGGGGGACAGGGTAATCTACGAGCAGTACTTC.